This T cell receptor beta chain stems from a study of brain metastases from non-small cell lung cancer. On this clone itself: Antigen: not known.

The CDR3 runs 12 residues. CDR1 LNHNV and CDR2 YYDKDF come from the germline V gene (reference sequence). V lost 6 bases, J lost 5 bases, and 7 bases lay in between. Sequencing was performed with immunoSEQ multiplex PCR; in TCRdb, only in-frame clones are kept and a portion is missing. The repertoire consists of 2,000 to 2,500 clones, with about 90% occurring once and the leading ten covering roughly 3.7%. Study results and caveats: Paired brain metastases and primary tumors largely shared TCR repertoires.

The chain combines TRBV15 with TRBJ2-2, with unresolved D. The sample comprised primary lung tumor tissue. The source of this sequence is a donor over 35 with non-small cell lung cancer. For the CDR3, the DNA is TGTGCCACCAGTGAGTCGACCGGGGAGCTGTTTTTT. Translating gives CATSESTGELFF.